Below are 14 T cell receptor beta chains sequenced from a single sample in a study of shared clonotypes between healthy human individuals. The repertoire was sequenced with immunoSEQ multiplex PCR; TCRdb's copy has only in-frame clones and lacks some. The table records hundreds of thousands of clones, more than 70% of them present only once. The source material was memory CD4+ T cells sorted from blood. The subset is: CD45RA-negative fraction. These receptors were taken from a woman between 25 and 40 years old in good health.

This clone was seen more than once but under ten times. This rearrangement joins TRBV19 to TRBJ2-7; TRBD2 matches 9 bases. Germline-derived CDR1 and CDR2 are LNHDA and SQIVND (reference sequence). V shed 4 bases and J 4 bases; nucleotides not matched to a gene: 8. This CDR3 is built from 15 residues. The DNA of the CDR3 is TGTGCCAGTAGTAATCAGGGGACTAGCCAATACGAGCAGTACTTC. This codes for CASSNQGTSQYEQYF.

The V gene is TRBV5-4, the J gene TRBJ1-1; TRBD1 agrees at 9 bases. The CDR3 contains 14 residues. The V and J ends lost 0 bases and 10 bases, in that order; junction bases with no gene match: 7. Germline loops: CDR1 SGHNT, CDR2 YYREEE (reference sequence). CDR3 bases: TGTGCCAGCAGCTTGGACAGGGGGCGGTCCGTAGCTTTCTTT. Its translation is CASSLDRGRSVAFF.

This clone showed up many times. V and J are TRBV28 and TRBJ2-5; D gene ambiguous. Germline V gene data show CDR1 as MDHEN and CDR2 as SYDVKM. This CDR3 region has 13 residues. V shed 3 bases and J shed 0 bases, with 5 bases lying between them. The CDR3 reads CASSFQYQETQYF. CDR3 in DNA: TGTGCCAGCAGTTTTCAGTACCAAGAGACCCAGTACTTC.

Turning to this clone: The junction departs from the called germline gene at one end, perhaps through a read error. This chain connects TRBV4-2 to TRBJ2-3; 9 bases map to TRBD2. The CDR3 is made up of 17 amino acids. CDR1 and CDR2 (germline): LGHNA, YNFKEQ. DNA of the CDR3: TGTGCCAGCAGCCAAAGGGGTCGAGGGACTAGCACAGATGCGCAGTATTTT. This sequence encodes CASSQRGRGTSTDAQYF.

This chain joins TRBV6-1 and TRBJ2-3; TRBD2 aligns across 11 bases. The V and J ends lost 7 bases and 3 bases, in that order; junction bases with no gene match: 3. Germline CDR1 reads MNHNS; CDR2 reads SASEGT. This CDR3 has 14 amino acids. CDR3 protein: CASTRLAGTDTQYF. CDR3 DNA: TGTGCCAGCACTCGACTAGCGGGGACAGATACGCAGTATTTT.

For this clone: Different DNA sequences within this sample yield the same CDR3. This chain joins TRBV28 and TRBJ2-3; 8 bases are shared with TRBD2. Germline CDR1 is MDHEN and CDR2 is SYDVKM. V dropped 3 bases and J dropped 1; count of bases not matched to a gene: 3. The CDR3 consists of 15 residues. The CDR3 protein is CASSLLAGGTDTQYF. Written as DNA, the CDR3 is TGTGCCAGCAGTTTGCTAGCGGGCGGCACAGATACGCAGTATTTT.

The chain joins TRBV13 to TRBJ2-7; 10 nucleotides agree with TRBD2. Per the germline V gene, CDR1 is PRHDT and CDR2 is FYEKMQ (reference sequence). V shed 5 bases and J 12 bases; nucleotides not matched to a gene: 16. The CDR3 spans 15 residues. As DNA, the CDR3 is TGTGCCAGCAGCCATCGGACTAGCGGCCATTCGAGGGGGTACTTC. Encoded protein: CASSHRTSGHSRGYF.

The chain links TRBV12-5 to TRBJ2-1; D call uncertain. Looked up from germline, CDR1 is LGHNT and CDR2 is FRNRAP. The V end was cut by 4 bases, the J end by 8 bases, with 6 bases between. The CDR3 totals 11 residues. CDR3: CASGYAHEQFF. DNA for the CDR3: TGTGCTAGTGGTTACGCGCATGAGCAGTTCTTC.

This sequence joins TRBV18 and TRBJ1-1; D is unclear. The CDR3 spans 14 residues. Germline V lookup: CDR1 KGHSH, CDR2 LQKENI. V dropped 3 bases and J dropped 0 bases, with 8 bases sitting between them. As DNA, the CDR3 is TGTGCCAGCTCACCCAGTCTTATGAACACTGAAGCTTTCTTT. Encoded protein: CASSPSLMNTEAFF.

The gene calls are TRBV7-9 and TRBJ2-5, with 15 bases aligning to TRBD2. The CDR3 length is 19 residues. In germline, CDR1 is SEHNR, CDR2 FQNEAQ (reference sequence). J was trimmed by 0 bases and V by 7 bases; bases with no gene match: 12. CDR3 DNA sequence: TGTGCCAGCACCTTGGGGGGACTAGCGGGAGGCCCGAACCAAGAGACCCAGTACTTC. Its protein product is CASTLGGLAGGPNQETQYF.

CDR3 protein: CASSPKGPPNIQYF. In nucleotides, the CDR3 is TGTGCCAGCAGCCCCAAGGGACCACCCAACATTCAGTACTTC. The V gene is TRBV11-3, the J gene TRBJ2-4; D may be TRBD1 or TRBD2 (5 bases each). The CDR3 loop spans 14 amino acids. Germline loops: CDR1 SGHNT, CDR2 YENEEA. The V and J ends lost 5 bases and 7 bases respectively, with 15 bases between them.

This chain links TRBV30 with TRBJ2-3; 12 bases are a match to TRBD2. After removal of 7 bases from V and 1 base from J, the junction contained 9 bases not matched to a gene. Per the germline V gene, CDR1 is GTSNPN and CDR2 is SVGIG (reference sequence). The CDR3 contains 16 residues. Written as DNA, the CDR3 is TGTGCCTCAACTAGCGGGAGGTTCGCCGGCACAGATACGCAGTATTTT. Residues: CASTSGRFAGTDTQYF.

The chain combines TRBV19 with TRBJ2-1; the D gene is possibly TRBD2 (5 bases). Germline V gives CDR1 LNHDA, CDR2 SQIVND (reference sequence). Deletions cut 7 bases from V and 2 bases from J, with 9 bases between. The CDR3 sequence is 13 residues long. The CDR3, as DNA: TGTGCCAGTAACCCCGGGACCTACAATGAGCAGTTCTTC. The encoded protein is CASNPGTYNEQFF.

The rearrangement uses TRBV29-1 and TRBJ2-7; perhaps TRBD1 as D (9 bases). The germline gives CDR1 SQVTM, CDR2 ANQGSEA. V lost 7 bases to trimming and J lost 2 bases, with 15 bases between them. The CDR3 runs 13 residues. The CDR3 sequence is CSAGGTGPYEQYF. In DNA form, the CDR3 reads TGCAGCGCGGGGGGGACAGGGCCCTACGAGCAGTACTTC.